This TCR beta chain was captured in a study of cytomegalovirus exposure and HLA in healthy donors. Study-level information: Later, an analysis reported that the 120 or so validation repertoires had used the same platform as the approximately 680 first-cohort repertoires.

Germline assignment: CDR1 SEHNR and CDR2 FQNEAQ (reference sequence). The CDR3 runs 18 residues. V lost 0 bases and J 2 bases, leaving 14 bases between the germline ends. The table came from immunoSEQ multiplex PCR; TCRdb's copy has only in-frame clones and leaves some out. The sample has 150,000 to 200,000 clones; roughly 86% are singletons. Among the 110 or so subjects of the validation cohort, separate from the roughly 650-subject first cohort, were the donors. Sequenced input: PBMCs. The chain has TRBV7-9 and TRBJ2-6; D call uncertain. This TCR derives from a man between 18 and 29 years old in good health and CMV-seropositive. Here the CDR3 DNA reads TGTGCCAGCAGCTTAGCGCCAGGCAGAGATACTGGGGCCAACGTCCTGACTTTC. Its protein is CASSLAPGRDTGANVLTF.